These T cell receptor beta chains were read from a single sample in a study of shared clonotypes between healthy human individuals. Using immunoSEQ multiplex PCR, the repertoire was profiled, and TCRdb retains in-frame clones only, with some absent. The sample lists fewer than 1.6 million clones; approximately 98.5% were seen once. The sequenced sample was naive CD4+ T cells sorted from blood. These receptor sequences come from a young man in good health. Both conserved end residues are part of each CDR3. A D gene is named only where the DNA matches it firmly. Clone sizes are given selectively: once, few, many, or a class where the clone is expanded.

d_call	clone_size	j_call	v_call	cdr3_aa	cdr3_nt
TRBD2	NA	TRBJ2-1	TRBV18	CASSPGLGLNEQFF	TGTGCCAGCTCACCGGGACTAGGTCTCAATGAGCAGTTCTTC
TRBD1	NA	TRBJ2-3	TRBV18	CASSPRGTGASTDTQYF	TGTGCCAGCTCACCACGAGGGACAGGGGCGAGCACAGATACGCAGTATTTT
NA	NA	TRBJ2-4	TRBV5-1	CASSLAAGVKNIQYF	TGCGCCAGCAGCTTGGCGGCGGGCGTCAAAAACATTCAGTACTTC
NA	NA	TRBJ2-1	TRBV6-6	CASRTAGPGSGEQFF	TGTGCCAGCAGGACCGCGGGACCAGGCTCTGGTGAGCAGTTCTTC
TRBD1	once	TRBJ2-5	TRBV2	CASRNLDRGETQYF	TGTGCCAGCAGGAATCTTGACAGGGGAGAGACCCAGTACTTC
NA	few	TRBJ1-5	TRBV25-1	CASSVGNQPQHF	TGTGCCAGCAGTGTAGGGAATCAGCCCCAGCATTTT
NA	NA	TRBJ2-4	TRBV4-1	CASSQVGSGPHKNIQYF	TGCGCCAGCAGCCAAGTCGGCAGCGGGCCTCACAAAAACATTCAGTACTTC
NA	NA	TRBJ1-5	TRBV28	CASRRKARGYSNQPQHF	TGTGCCAGCAGGAGAAAGGCCCGGGGGTATAGCAATCAGCCCCAGCATTTT
NA	NA	TRBJ1-1	TRBV28	CASSLQTRWAAEAFF	TGTGCCAGCAGTTTACAAACTAGATGGGCCGCTGAAGCTTTCTTT
TRBD1	NA	TRBJ1-2	TRBV7-3	CASSSAGTGMTF	TGTGCCAGCAGCTCGGCCGGGACAGGGATGACCTTC
TRBD1	NA	TRBJ2-1	TRBV5-1	CASSLSGGPYNEQFF	TGCGCCAGCAGCTTATCAGGGGGCCCCTACAATGAGCAGTTCTTC
NA	once	TRBJ1-3	TRBV19	CASSVEPGNTIYF	TGTGCCAGTAGTGTGGAGCCCGGAAACACCATATATTTT
NA	NA	TRBJ1-1	TRBV2	CASSVHSTEAFF	TGTGCCAGCAGTGTTCACAGCACTGAAGCTTTCTTT
TRBD2	NA	TRBJ2-7	TRBV5-1	CASSSGLAVAYEQYF	TGCGCCAGCAGCTCCGGACTAGCGGTAGCCTACGAGCAGTACTTC
NA	NA	TRBJ1-3	TRBV15	CATSRETLGTIYF	TGTGCCACCAGCAGAGAAACTCTAGGCACCATATATTTT
NA	NA	TRBJ2-1	TRBV14	CASSQRLGGNNEQFF	TGTGCCAGCAGCCAGAGGCTGGGCGGTAACAATGAGCAGTTCTTC
NA	NA	TRBJ2-7	TRBV19	CASSSPGEKAYEQYF	TGTGCCAGTAGTTCTCCCGGGGAGAAGGCCTACGAGCAGTACTTC
TRBD1	NA	TRBJ2-3	TRBV5-1	CASSFGQVFPDTQYF	TGCGCCAGCAGCTTTGGACAGGTTTTCCCAGATACGCAGTATTTT
NA	NA	TRBJ2-5	TRBV19	CASSIAGVRGETQYF	TGTGCCAGTAGTATAGCGGGAGTAAGGGGAGAGACCCAGTACTTC
NA	NA	TRBJ2-7	TRBV28	CASSLILGSDYEQYF	TGTGCCAGCAGCCTTATCTTGGGGTCCGACTACGAGCAGTACTTC
TRBD2	NA	TRBJ2-1	TRBV10-3	CAISEMGLAGDNEQFF	TGTGCCATCAGTGAAATGGGACTAGCGGGCGACAATGAGCAGTTCTTC
NA	NA	TRBJ2-5	TRBV7-9	CASSLGGQQETQYF	TGTGCCAGCAGCTTAGGAGGCCAGCAAGAGACCCAGTACTTC
NA	NA	TRBJ2-7	TRBV7-6	CASSLAFVGGNPYEQYF	TGTGCCAGCAGCTTAGCGTTCGTTGGCGGGAATCCCTACGAGCAGTACTTC
NA	once	TRBJ2-5	TRBV6-6	CASSGRGETQYF	TGTGCCAGCAGTGGCAGGGGTGAGACCCAGTACTTC
NA	NA	TRBJ2-1	TRBV6-5	CASSPGTLLYNEQFF	TGTGCCAGCAGTCCCGGGACCTTGCTCTACAATGAGCAGTTCTTC
NA	NA	TRBJ1-2	TRBV10-1	CASSRRANGGYTF	TGCGCCAGCAGTCGCAGGGCCAACGGTGGCTACACCTTC
NA	NA	TRBJ2-1	TRBV9	CASSVVEFGSHGEQFF	TGTGCCAGCAGCGTAGTGGAGTTCGGATCCCACGGAGAGCAGTTCTTC
NA	NA	TRBJ2-1	TRBV7-2	CASSIREHWSYNEQFF	TGTGCCAGCAGCATTAGGGAACATTGGTCCTACAATGAGCAGTTCTTC
TRBD2	NA	TRBJ2-6	TRBV5-1	CASSWGLAGAGANVLTF	TGCGCCAGCAGCTGGGGACTAGCGGGAGCTGGGGCCAACGTCCTGACTTTC
NA	NA	TRBJ2-3	TRBV6-4	CASSAGISTDTQYF	TGTGCCAGCAGTGCCGGCATTAGCACAGATACGCAGTATTTT
TRBD2	NA	TRBJ2-1	TRBV5-1	CASSFPDHRTSPYNEQFF	TGCGCCAGCAGCTTTCCGGACCACCGGACTAGCCCTTACAATGAGCAGTTCTTC
NA	NA	TRBJ1-5	TRBV10-2	CASRNVGGSSNQPQHF	TGCGCCAGCAGGAACGTGGGGGGCAGTAGCAATCAGCCCCAGCATTTT
NA	NA	TRBJ2-7	TRBV18	CASSPPVGRGVEQYF	TGTGCCAGCTCACCACCGGTAGGCAGGGGGGTTGAGCAGTACTTC
NA	NA	TRBJ2-5	TRBV19	CASIVDRKETQYF	TGTGCCAGTATTGTGGACCGTAAAGAGACCCAGTACTTC
NA	NA	TRBJ2-7	TRBV10-1	CANGEIHEQYF	TGCGCTAACGGTGAGATCCACGAGCAGTACTTC
TRBD1	NA	TRBJ1-1	TRBV5-1	CASSADRVDTEAFF	TGCGCCAGCAGCGCTGACAGGGTTGACACTGAAGCTTTCTTT
NA	NA	TRBJ1-2	TRBV4-3	CASSQETHGDYGYTF	TGCGCCAGCAGCCAAGAGACCCACGGAGACTATGGCTACACCTTC
NA	NA	TRBJ2-7	TRBV11-2	CASSRRGGGSPYEQYF	TGTGCCAGCAGCCGCAGGGGGGGCGGCTCCCCCTACGAGCAGTACTTC
TRBD2	NA	TRBJ2-7	TRBV19	CASSRGLAGLGEQYF	TGTGCCAGTAGTCGGGGACTAGCGGGATTGGGCGAGCAGTACTTC
NA	NA	TRBJ1-5	TRBV30	CACMSGQSNQPQHF	TGTGCCTGCATGTCAGGACAGAGCAATCAGCCCCAGCATTTT
NA	NA	TRBJ2-2	TRBV7-6	CASSSYTTGELFF	TGTGCCAGCAGTTCTTACACCACCGGGGAGCTGTTTTTT
TRBD2	NA	TRBJ2-5	TRBV5-1	CASNPRDYGQTQYF	TGCGCCAGCAATCCCCGGGACTATGGACAGACCCAGTACTTC
NA	NA	TRBJ2-2	TRBV6-1	CASNLDIDTGELFF	TGTGCCAGCAACCTGGACATTGACACCGGGGAGCTGTTTTTT
TRBD1	NA	TRBJ2-3	TRBV6-1	CASRKGQVTDTQYF	TGTGCCAGCAGAAAAGGACAGGTCACAGATACGCAGTATTTT
NA	NA	TRBJ2-3	TRBV5-4	CASSRTGRGSTDTQYF	TGTGCCAGCAGCCGGACGGGACGGGGTAGCACAGATACGCAGTATTTT
NA	NA	TRBJ1-2	TRBV7-9	CASSLGLYGYTF	TGTGCCAGCAGCTTAGGACTTTATGGCTACACCTTC